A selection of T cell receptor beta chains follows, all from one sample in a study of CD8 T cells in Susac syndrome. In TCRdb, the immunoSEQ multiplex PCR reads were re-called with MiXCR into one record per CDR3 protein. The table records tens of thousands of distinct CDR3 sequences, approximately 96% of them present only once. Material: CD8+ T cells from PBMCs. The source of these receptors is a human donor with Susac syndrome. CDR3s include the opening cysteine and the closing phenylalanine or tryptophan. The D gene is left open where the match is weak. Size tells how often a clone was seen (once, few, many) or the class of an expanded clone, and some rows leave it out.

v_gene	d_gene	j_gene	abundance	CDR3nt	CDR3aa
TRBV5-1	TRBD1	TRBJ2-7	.	TGCGCCAGCAGTGTCAGGGGGCTCCACTACGAGCAGTACTTC	CASSVRGLHYEQYF
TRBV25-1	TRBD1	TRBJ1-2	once	TGTGCCAGCAGTGCCTACAGGGGTGGCTACACCTTC	CASSAYRGGYTF
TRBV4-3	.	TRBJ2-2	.	TGCGCCAGCAGCCAAGGGGGTGGGGCGAGGAATACCGGGGAGCTGTTTTTT	CASSQGGGARNTGELFF
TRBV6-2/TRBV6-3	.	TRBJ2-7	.	TGTGCCAGCAGTTACTCCGCCTACGAGCAGTACTTC	CASSYSAYEQYF
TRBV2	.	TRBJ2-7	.	TGTGCCAGCAGTGAAGGTAGAGTCTCCTACGAGCAGTACTTC	CASSEGRVSYEQYF
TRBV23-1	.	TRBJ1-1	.	TGCGCCAGCAGTCAATCGAGGGCCCAGGGCCCTCTTGAAGCTTTCTTT	CASSQSRAQGPLEAFF
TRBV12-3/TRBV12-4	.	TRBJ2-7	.	TGTGCCAGCAGTCCGGGACACCTGGCCTACGAGCAGTACTTC	CASSPGHLAYEQYF
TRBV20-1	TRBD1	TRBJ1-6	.	TGCAGTGCTAGGCTAGGACAGGGAGTTTCTTCACCCCTCCACTTT	CSARLGQGVSSPLHF
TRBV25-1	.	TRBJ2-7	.	TGTGCCAGCAGTGATAGTGGGATCTACGAGCAGTACTTC	CASSDSGIYEQYF
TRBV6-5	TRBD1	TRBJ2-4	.	TGTGCCAGCAGTTACTCGGGACAGCTTCCACGGCAAGCCAAAAACATTCAGTACTTC	CASSYSGQLPRQAKNIQYF
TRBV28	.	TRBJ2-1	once	TGTGTTTCAGACAGCTCAAACAATGAGCAGTTCTTC	CVSDSSNNEQFF
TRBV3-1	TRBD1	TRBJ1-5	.	TGTGCCAGCAGCCAAGGGGGACAGGGCAATCAGCCCCAGCATTTT	CASSQGGQGNQPQHF
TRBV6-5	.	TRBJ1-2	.	TGTGCCAGCAGTTACCGGACTAGGAATAACTATGGCTACACCTTC	CASSYRTRNNYGYTF
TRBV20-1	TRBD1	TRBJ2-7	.	TGCAGTGCTAGAGATCTACAGGGGGCCTACGAGCAGTACTTC	CSARDLQGAYEQYF
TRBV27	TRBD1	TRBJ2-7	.	TGTGCCAGCCGCGCGTCCGGGACAGGGTACGAGCAGTACTTC	CASRASGTGYEQYF
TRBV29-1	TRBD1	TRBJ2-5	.	TGCAGCGTTGAAGATTCCATGGACAGGGGCCAAGAGACCCAGTACTTC	CSVEDSMDRGQETQYF
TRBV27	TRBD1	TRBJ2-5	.	TGTGCCAGCAGTCCTGACAGGGGGAGGGGGACCCAGTACTTC	CASSPDRGRGTQYF
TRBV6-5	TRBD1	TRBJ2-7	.	TGTGCCAGCACCAGGGACAGAGTTTCCTACGAGCAGTACTTC	CASTRDRVSYEQYF
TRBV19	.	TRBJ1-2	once	TGTGCCAGTAGTATAAACTATGGCTACACCTTC	CASSINYGYTF
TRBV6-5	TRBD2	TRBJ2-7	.	TGTGCCAGCCGGGGCGGGAGCGAGCAGTACTTC	CASRGGSEQYF
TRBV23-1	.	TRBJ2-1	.	TGCGCCAGCAGTCAATCGGTCCAGCTGAGCTCCTACAATGAGCAGTTCTTC	CASSQSVQLSSYNEQFF
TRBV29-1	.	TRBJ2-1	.	TGCAGCGTTGATTTTAGCGGCACCTACAATGAGCAGTTCTTC	CSVDFSGTYNEQFF
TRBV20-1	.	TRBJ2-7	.	TGCAGTGCTAGAGGCCCCGTGGGGCCGCCCTACGAGCAGTACTTC	CSARGPVGPPYEQYF
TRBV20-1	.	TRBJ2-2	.	TGCAGTGCCAAACTAGGCTCCGGGGAGCTGTTTTTT	CSAKLGSGELFF
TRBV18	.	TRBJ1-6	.	TGTGCCAGCTCACCACTCCAGGGAGAAAATTCACCCCTCCACTTT	CASSPLQGENSPLHF
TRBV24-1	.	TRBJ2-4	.	TGTGCCACCAGTGATTTCCGGCTTCCAGCCAAAAACATTCAGTACTTC	CATSDFRLPAKNIQYF
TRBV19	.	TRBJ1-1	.	TGTGCCAGTAGTCTAAACAGGGACTCCAGGAAACCTGAAGCTTTCTTT	CASSLNRDSRKPEAFF
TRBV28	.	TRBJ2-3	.	TGTGCCAGCAGTCCCTCCGGGGCCCTGGGACTCACAGATACGCAGTATTTT	CASSPSGALGLTDTQYF
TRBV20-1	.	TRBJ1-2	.	TGCAGCGCTACTTTGGACAGTGGGTTTTATGGCTACACCTTC	CSATLDSGFYGYTF
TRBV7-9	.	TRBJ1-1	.	TGTGCCAGCAGCCCAGGGCGTGGGGTCGAGGAAGCTTTCTTT	CASSPGRGVEEAFF
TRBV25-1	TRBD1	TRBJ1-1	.	TGTGCCAGCAGTGAAGCCTCAGGGGGCGATGGCACTGAAGCTTTCTTT	CASSEASGGDGTEAFF
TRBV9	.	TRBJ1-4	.	TGTGCCAGCAGCGTAACAGGGCAAGCGGAAAAACTGTTTTTT	CASSVTGQAEKLFF
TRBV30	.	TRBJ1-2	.	TGTGCCTGGAGTGTACAAGCAGGGCGGTATGGCTACACCTTC	CAWSVQAGRYGYTF
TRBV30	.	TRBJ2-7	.	TGTGCCTGGAGTCCCCTGGGCGGTAGCTCCTACGAGCAGTACTTC	CAWSPLGGSSYEQYF
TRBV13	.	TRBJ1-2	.	TGTGCCAGCAGTTCCCGCAGACTTGGGAGAAACTATGGCTACACCTTC	CASSSRRLGRNYGYTF
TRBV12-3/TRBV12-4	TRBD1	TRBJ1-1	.	TGTGCCAGCAGAGCCCCGGGACAGCGTGAAGCTTTCTTT	CASRAPGQREAFF
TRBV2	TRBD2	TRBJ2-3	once	TGTGCCAGCAGGACCGGGGATGGTGGACTAGAGAACATAGATACGCAGTATTTT	CASRTGDGGLENIDTQYF
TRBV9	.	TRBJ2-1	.	TGTGCCAGCAGCGCGTATTCCTCGACGGTCTCCTACAATGAGCAGTTCTTC	CASSAYSSTVSYNEQFF
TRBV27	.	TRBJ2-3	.	TGTGCCAGCACCCAAGTCCGGGGGAGCACAGATACGCAGTATTTT	CASTQVRGSTDTQYF
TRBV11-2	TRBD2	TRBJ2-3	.	TGTGCCAGCAGCCTCTTGGGACTAGCGGGGGCAGATACGCAGTATTTT	CASSLLGLAGADTQYF
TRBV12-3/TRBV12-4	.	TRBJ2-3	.	TGTGCCAGCAGTTTAGATAGCGGAAGCACAGATACGCAGTATTTT	CASSLDSGSTDTQYF
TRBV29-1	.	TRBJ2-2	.	TGCAGCGCAACCCCTGCGGGCACCGGGGAGCTGTTTTTT	CSATPAGTGELFF
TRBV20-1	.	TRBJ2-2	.	TGCAGTGCTAGACCCTCCGTCCGGGAGCCGAACACCGGGGAGCTGTTTTTT	CSARPSVREPNTGELFF
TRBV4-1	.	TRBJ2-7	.	TGCGCCAGCAGCTCCCGGGACTCGCCTACCTACGAGCAGTACTTC	CASSSRDSPTYEQYF
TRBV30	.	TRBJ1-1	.	TGTGCCTGGAGTATCAACAGCCGCATGAACACTGAAGCTTTCTTT	CAWSINSRMNTEAFF
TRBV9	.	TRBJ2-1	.	TGTGCCAGCAGCGTAGAGGCCTCCTACAATGAGCAGTTCTTC	CASSVEASYNEQFF